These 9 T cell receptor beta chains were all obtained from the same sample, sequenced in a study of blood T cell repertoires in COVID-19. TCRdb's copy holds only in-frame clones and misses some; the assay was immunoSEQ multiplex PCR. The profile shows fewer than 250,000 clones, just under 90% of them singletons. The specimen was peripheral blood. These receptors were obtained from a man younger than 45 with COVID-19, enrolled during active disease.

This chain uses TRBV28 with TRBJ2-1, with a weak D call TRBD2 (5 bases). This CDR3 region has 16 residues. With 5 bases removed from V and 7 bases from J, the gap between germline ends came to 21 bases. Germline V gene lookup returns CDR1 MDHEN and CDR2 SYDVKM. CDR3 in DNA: TGTGCCAGCAGTACAACGACGGGCACGAGGAGGAATGAGCAGTTCTTC. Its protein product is CASSTTTGTRRNEQFF.

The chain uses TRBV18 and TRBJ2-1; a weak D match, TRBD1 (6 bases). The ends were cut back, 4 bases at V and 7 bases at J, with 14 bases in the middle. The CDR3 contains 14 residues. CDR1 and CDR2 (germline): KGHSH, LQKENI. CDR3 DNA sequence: TGTGCCAGCTCACTGGGGGCCAGGAGGAATGAGCAGTTCTTC. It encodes CASSLGARRNEQFF.

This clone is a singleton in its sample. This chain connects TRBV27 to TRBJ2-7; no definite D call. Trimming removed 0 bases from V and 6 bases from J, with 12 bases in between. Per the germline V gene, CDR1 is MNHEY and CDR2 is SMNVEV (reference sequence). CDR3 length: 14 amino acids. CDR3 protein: CASSLSRGELEQYF. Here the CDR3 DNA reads TGTGCCAGCAGTTTATCCCGCGGAGAGCTCGAGCAGTACTTC.

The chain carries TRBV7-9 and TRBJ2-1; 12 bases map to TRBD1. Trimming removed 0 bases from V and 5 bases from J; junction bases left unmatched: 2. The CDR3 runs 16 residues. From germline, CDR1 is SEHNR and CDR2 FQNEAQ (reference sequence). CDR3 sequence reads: CASSLAWDRGHNEQFF. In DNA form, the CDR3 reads TGTGCCAGCAGCTTAGCCTGGGACAGGGGGCACAATGAGCAGTTCTTC.

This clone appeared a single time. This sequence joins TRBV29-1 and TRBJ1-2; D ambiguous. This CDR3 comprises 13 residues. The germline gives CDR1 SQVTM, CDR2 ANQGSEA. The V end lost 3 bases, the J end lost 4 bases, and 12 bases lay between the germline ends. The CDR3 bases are TGCAGCGTTGATCCCACAGCTTCCTATGGCTACACCTTC. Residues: CSVDPTASYGYTF.

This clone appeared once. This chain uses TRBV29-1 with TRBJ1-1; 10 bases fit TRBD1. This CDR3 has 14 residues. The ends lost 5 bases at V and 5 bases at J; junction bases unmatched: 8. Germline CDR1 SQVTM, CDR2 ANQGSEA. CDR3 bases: TGCAGCGTTCCGGGACAGGGGCCAGCAACTGAAGCTTTCTTT. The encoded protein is CSVPGQGPATEAFF.

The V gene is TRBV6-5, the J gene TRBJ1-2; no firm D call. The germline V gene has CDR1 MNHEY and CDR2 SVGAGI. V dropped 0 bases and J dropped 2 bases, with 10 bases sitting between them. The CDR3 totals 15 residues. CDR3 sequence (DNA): TGTGCCAGCAGTTACTCTAGTCGACTAAACTATGGCTACACCTTC. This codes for CASSYSSRLNYGYTF.

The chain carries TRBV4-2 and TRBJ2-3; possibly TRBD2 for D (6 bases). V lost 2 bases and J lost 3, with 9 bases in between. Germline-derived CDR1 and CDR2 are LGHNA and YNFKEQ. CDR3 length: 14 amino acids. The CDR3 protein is CASSQKGRTDTQYF. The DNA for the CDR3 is TGTGCCAGCAGCCAAAAGGGGAGGACAGATACGCAGTATTTT.

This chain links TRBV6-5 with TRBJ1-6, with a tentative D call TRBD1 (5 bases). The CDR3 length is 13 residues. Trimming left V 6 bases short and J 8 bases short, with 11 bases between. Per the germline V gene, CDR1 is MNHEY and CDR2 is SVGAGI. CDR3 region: CASSRQSDSPLHF. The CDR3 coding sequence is TGTGCCAGCAGCAGACAGAGTGATTCACCCCTCCACTTT.